This T cell receptor (beta chain) comes out of a study of response to subunit inactivated influenza vaccine. General study results and limits: Authors suggested that a seasonal influenza vaccination recruits few new T cells each time.

Each CDR3 protein gets one entry after TCRdb re-called the RT-PCR reads with MiXCR. The sample consists of around 520,000 distinct CDR3 sequences, around 11% of them appearing once. This clonotype was detected a few times. Its specificity is unknown. There are 14 residues in the CDR3. Germline V gene data show CDR1 as MDHEN and CDR2 as SYDVKM. V lost 5 bases, J lost 4 bases, and 4 bases stayed unmatched. The source was PBMCs from blood, collected on the day of vaccination. This sequence joins TRBV28 and TRBJ2-5; 10 bases are a match to TRBD1. This clonotype was sampled from a middle-aged man who received an inactivated influenza vaccine. The CDR3 spells CASSAGTGVETQYF. CDR3 nucleotides: TGTGCCAGCAGTGCGGGGACAGGGGTAGAGACCCAGTACTTC. Full variable domain (rest looked up from reference TRBV28 and TRBJ2-5): DVKVTQSSRYLVKRTGEKVFLECVQDMDHENMFWYRQDPGLGLRLIYFSYDVKMKEKGDIPEGYSVSREKKERFSLILESASTNQTSMYLCASSAGTGVETQYFGPGTRLLVL.